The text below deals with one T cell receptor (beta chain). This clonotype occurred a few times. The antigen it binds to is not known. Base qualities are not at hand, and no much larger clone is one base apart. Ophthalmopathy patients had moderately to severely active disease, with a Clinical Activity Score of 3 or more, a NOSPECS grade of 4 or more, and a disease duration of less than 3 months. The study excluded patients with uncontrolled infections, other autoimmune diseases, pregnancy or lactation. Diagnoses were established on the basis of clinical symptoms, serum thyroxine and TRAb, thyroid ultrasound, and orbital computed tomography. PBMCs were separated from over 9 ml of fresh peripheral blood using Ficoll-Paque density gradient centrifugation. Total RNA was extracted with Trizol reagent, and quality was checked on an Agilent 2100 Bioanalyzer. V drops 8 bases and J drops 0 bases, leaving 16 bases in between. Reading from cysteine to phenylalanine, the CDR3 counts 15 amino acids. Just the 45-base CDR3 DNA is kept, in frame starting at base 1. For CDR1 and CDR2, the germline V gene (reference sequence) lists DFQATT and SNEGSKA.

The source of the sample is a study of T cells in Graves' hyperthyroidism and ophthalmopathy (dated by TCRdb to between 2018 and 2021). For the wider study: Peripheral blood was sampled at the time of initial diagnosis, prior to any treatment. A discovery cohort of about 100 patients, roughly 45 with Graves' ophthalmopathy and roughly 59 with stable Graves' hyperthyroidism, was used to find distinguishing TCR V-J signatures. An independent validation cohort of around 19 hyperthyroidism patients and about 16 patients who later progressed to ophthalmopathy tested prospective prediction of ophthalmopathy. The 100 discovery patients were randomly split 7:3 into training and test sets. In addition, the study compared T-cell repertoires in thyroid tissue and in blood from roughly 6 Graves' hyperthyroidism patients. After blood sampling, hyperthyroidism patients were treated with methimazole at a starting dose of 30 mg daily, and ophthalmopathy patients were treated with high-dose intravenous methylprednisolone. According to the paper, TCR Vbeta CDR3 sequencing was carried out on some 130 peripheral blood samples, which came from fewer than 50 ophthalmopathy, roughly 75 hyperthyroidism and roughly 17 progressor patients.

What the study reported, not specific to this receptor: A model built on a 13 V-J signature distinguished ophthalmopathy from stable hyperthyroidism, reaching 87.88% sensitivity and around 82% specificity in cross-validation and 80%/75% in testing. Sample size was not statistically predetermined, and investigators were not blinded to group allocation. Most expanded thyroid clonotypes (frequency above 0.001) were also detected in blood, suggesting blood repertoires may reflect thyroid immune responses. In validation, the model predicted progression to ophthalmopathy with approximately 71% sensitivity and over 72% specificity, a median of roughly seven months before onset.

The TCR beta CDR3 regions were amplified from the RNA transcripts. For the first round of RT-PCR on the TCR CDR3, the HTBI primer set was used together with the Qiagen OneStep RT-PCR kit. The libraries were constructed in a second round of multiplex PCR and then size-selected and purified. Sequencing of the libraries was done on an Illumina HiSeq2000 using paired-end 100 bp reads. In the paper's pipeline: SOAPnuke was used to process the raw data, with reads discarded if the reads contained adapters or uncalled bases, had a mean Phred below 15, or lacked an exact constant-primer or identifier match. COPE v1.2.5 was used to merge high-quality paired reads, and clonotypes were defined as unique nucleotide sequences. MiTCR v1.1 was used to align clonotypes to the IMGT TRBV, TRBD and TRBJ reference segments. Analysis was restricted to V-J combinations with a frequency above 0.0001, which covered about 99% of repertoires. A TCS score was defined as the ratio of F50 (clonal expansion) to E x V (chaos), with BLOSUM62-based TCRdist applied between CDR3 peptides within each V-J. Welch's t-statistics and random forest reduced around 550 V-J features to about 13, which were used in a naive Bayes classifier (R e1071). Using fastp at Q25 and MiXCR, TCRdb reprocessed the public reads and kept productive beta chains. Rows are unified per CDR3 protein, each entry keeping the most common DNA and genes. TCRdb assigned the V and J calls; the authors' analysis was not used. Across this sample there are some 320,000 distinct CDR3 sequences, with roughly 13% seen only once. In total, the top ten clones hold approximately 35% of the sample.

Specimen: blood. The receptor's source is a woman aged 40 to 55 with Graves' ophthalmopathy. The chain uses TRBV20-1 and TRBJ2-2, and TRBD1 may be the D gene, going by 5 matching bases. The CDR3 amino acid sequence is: CSIPNRQPNTGELFF. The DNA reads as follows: TGCAGTATACCGAACCGACAGCCGAACACCGGGGAGCTGTTTTTT.